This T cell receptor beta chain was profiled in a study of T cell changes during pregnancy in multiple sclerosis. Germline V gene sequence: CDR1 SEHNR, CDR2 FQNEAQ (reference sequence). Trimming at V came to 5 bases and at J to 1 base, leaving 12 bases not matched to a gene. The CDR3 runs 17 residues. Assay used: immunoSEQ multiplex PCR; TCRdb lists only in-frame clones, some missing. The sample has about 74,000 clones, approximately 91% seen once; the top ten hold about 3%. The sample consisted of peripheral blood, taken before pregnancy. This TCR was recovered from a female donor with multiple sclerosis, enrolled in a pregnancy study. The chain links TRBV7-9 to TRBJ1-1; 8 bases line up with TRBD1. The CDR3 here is CASSLNRGIGANTEAFF. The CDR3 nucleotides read TGTGCCAGCAGCCTGAACAGGGGGATCGGAGCGAACACTGAAGCTTTCTTT.